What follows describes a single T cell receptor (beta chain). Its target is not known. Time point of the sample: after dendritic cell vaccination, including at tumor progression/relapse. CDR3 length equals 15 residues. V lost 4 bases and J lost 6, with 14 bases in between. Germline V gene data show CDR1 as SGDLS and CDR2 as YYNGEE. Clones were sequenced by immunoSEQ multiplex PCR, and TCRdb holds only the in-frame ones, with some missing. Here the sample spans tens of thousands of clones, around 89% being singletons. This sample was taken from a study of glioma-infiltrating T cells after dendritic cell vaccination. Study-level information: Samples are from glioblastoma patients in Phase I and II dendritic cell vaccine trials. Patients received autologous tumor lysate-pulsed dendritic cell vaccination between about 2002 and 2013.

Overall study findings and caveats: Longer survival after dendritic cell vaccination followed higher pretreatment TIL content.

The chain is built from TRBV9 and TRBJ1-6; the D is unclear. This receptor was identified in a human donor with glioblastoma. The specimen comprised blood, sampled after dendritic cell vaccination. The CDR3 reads CASSHNPNRNSPLHF. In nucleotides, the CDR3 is TGTGCCAGCAGCCACAACCCGAATCGTAATTCACCCCTCCACTTT.